This T cell receptor beta chain was recorded in a study of OX40 agonist ivuxolimab in advanced cancers. For the study at large: Age averaged 60 years (range roughly 23 to 79), and more than 80% were male. Study results and limitations: There was clonal expansion of CD4+ and CD8+ blood T cells by week 6 at 0.1 to 3.0 mg/kg.

With regard to this clone: Its antigen is not identified.

The repertoire was sequenced with immunoSEQ multiplex PCR; TCRdb's copy has only in-frame clones and lacks some. The profile shows about 100,000 clones, about nine tenths of them singletons. This CDR3 is built from 13 residues. CDR1 and CDR2 from the germline V gene are SGHNT and YENEEA. Trimming removed 5 bases at V and 1 base at J, with 8 bases between. The starting material was CD4+ or CD8+ T cells sorted from blood, obtained in a trial of the OX40 agonist ivuxolimab. The chain uses TRBV11-3 and TRBJ2-5, with D unclear. The receptor was isolated from an adult with an advanced solid tumor such as melanoma, head and neck, liver or kidney cancer. Written as DNA, the CDR3 is TGTGCCAGCAGCCCCGCGGCCCAAGAGACCCAGTACTTC. Protein product: CASSPAAQETQYF.